A selection of T cell receptor beta chains follows, all from one sample in a study of early T cells in non-severe SARS-CoV-2 infection. TCRdb passed the 5' RACE reads through MiXCR, listing each CDR3 protein once. The sample carries tens of thousands of distinct CDR3 sequences, approximately 17% recorded once. Sequenced here: whole blood, sampled at baseline. The receptors were sampled from an adult who was a healthcare worker with PCR-confirmed SARS-CoV-2 infection or an uninfected control (not recorded which). The CDR3 runs from the conserved cysteine through the conserved F or W. The D gene is left open where the match is weak. Some rows have no size entry. The others give once, few or many, or a class for an expanded clone.

abundance,j_gene,d_gene,v_gene,CDR3nt,CDR3aa
few,TRBJ2-1,TRBD2,TRBV10-1,TGCGCCAGCAGTGGCCTAGCGGGAGGGCCTAATGAGCAGTTCTTC,CASSGLAGGPNEQFF
.,TRBJ1-6,.,TRBV7-9,TGTGCCAGCAGCTCCCCCGGGGTCGCACCCCTCCACTTT,CASSSPGVAPLHF
.,TRBJ2-5,.,TRBV15,TGTGCCACCAGCACAGGACTGGACCTGGGGACCCAGTACTTC,CATSTGLDLGTQYF
few,TRBJ2-7,TRBD2,TRBV20-1,TGCAGTGCTACCCGGGAGGGGAGCGACCACGAGCAGTACTTC,CSATREGSDHEQYF
few,TRBJ2-2,.,TRBV6-6,TGTGCCAGCAATTTGGCCGGATTGAACACCGGGGAGCTGTTTTTT,CASNLAGLNTGELFF
.,TRBJ1-2,.,TRBV5-4,TGTGCCAGCAGCGGATGGACAGAGCGCTATGGCTACACCTTC,CASSGWTERYGYTF
many,TRBJ2-7,TRBD2,TRBV18,TGTGCCAGCTCACCACGGGGACTAGCGGAATCCTACGAGCAGTACTTC,CASSPRGLAESYEQYF
few,TRBJ2-7,.,TRBV20-1,TGCAGTGCTACCGGACACGGCCACGAGCAGTACTTC,CSATGHGHEQYF
.,TRBJ1-4,.,TRBV15,TGTGCCACCAGCAGAGATACGGCAGCCCATAATGAAAAACTGTTTTTT,CATSRDTAAHNEKLFF
many,TRBJ1-2,TRBD1,TRBV7-8,TGTGCCAGCAGCCAACAGGGGGGCGGCTACACCTTC,CASSQQGGGYTF
.,TRBJ1-1,TRBD1,TRBV2,TGTGCCAGCAGAGGACAGGGGCGAAGGGTAACTGAAGCTTTCTTT,CASRGQGRRVTEAFF
.,TRBJ2-1,.,TRBV24-1,TGTGCCACCAGTGATGTGCGGAATGAGCAGTTCTTC,CATSDVRNEQFF
few,TRBJ2-5,.,TRBV4-1,TGCGCCAGCAGCCAAGTCGCAATTTTAGAGACCCAGTACTTC,CASSQVAILETQYF
few,TRBJ1-6,.,TRBV5-1,TGCGCCAGCAGCCAAATGACAGCGTCACCCCTCCACTTT,CASSQMTASPLHF
.,TRBJ2-1,TRBD2,TRBV27,TGTGCCAGCAGTTTAAGGGCGCCCCTAGCGGGAGTAGGGAATGAGCAGTTCTTC,CASSLRAPLAGVGNEQFF
few,TRBJ1-4,.,TRBV15,TGTGCCACCAGCAGAGAACCGTCAACTAATGAAAAACTGTTTTTT,CATSREPSTNEKLFF